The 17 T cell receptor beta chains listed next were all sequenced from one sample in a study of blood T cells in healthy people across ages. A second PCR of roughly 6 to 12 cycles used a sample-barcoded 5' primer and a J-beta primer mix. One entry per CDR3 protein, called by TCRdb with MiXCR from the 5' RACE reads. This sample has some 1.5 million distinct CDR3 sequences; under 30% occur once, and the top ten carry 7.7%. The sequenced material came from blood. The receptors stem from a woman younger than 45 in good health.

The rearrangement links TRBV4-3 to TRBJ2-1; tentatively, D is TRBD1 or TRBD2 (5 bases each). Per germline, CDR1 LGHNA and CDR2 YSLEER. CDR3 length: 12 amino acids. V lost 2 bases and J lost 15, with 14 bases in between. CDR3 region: CASSQRLGTLFF. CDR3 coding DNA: TGCGCCAGCAGCCAAAGGCTGGGGACGTTGTTCTTC.

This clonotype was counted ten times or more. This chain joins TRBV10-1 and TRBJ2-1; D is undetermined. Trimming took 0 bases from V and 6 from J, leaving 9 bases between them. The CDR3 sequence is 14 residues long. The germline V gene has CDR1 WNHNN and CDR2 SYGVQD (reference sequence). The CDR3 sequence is CASSESLPGNEQFF. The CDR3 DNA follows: TGCGCCAGCAGTGAGTCTTTGCCAGGCAATGAGCAGTTCTTC.

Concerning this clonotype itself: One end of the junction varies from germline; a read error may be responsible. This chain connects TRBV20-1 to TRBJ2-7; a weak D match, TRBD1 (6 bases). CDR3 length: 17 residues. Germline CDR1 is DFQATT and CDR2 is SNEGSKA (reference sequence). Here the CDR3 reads CSAREVGAAVDTYGQYF. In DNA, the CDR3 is TGCAGTGCTAGAGAGGTGGGGGCGGCGGTCGATACCTACGGGCAGTACTTC.

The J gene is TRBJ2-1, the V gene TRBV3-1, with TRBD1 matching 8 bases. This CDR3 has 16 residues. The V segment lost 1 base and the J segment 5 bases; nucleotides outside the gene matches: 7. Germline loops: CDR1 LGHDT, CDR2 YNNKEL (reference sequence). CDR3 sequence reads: CASSQVQGGGNNEQFF. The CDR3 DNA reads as TGTGCCAGCAGCCAAGTACAGGGGGGTGGAAACAATGAGCAGTTCTTC.

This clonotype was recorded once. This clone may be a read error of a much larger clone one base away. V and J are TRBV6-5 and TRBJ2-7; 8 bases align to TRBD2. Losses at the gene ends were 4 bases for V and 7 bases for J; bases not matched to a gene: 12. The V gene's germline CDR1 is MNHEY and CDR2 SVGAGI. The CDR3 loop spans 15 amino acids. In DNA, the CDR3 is TGTGCCAGCAGTTCCCGCCGGACTAGCTACAATGAGCAGTACTTC. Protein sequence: CASSSRRTSYNEQYF.

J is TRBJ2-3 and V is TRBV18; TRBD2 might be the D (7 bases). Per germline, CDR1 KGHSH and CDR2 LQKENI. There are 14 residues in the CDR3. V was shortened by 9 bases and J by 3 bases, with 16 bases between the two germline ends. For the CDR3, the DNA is TGTGCCAGTTACAGGGACTACAGTACAGATACGCAGTATTTT. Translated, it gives CASYRDYSTDTQYF.

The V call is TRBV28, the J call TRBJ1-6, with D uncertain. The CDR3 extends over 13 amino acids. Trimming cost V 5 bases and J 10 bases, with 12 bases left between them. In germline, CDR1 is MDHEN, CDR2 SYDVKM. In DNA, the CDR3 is TGTGCCAGCAGTCCGGTGGTCTTGTCACCCCTCCACTTT. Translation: CASSPVVLSPLHF.

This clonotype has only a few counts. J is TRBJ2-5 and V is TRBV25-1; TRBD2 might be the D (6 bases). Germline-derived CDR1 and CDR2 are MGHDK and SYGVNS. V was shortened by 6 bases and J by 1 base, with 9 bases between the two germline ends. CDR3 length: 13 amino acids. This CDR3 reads CASRASAQETQYF. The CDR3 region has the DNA TGTGCCAGCAGGGCTAGCGCCCAAGAGACCCAGTACTTC.

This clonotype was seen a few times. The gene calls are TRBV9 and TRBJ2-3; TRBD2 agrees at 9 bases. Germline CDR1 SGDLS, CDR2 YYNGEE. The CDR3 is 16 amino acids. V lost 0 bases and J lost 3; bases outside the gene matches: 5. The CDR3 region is CASSVEGAGGTDTQYF. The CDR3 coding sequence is TGTGCCAGCAGCGTAGAGGGAGCGGGGGGAACAGATACGCAGTATTTT.

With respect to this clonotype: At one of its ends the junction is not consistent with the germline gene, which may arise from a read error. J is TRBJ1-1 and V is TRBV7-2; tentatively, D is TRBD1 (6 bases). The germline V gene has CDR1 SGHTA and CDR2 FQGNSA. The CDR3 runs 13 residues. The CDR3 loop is CASTLRGGAEAFF. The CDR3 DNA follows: TGTGCCAGCACCTTAAGGGGGGGTGCGGAAGCTTTCTTT. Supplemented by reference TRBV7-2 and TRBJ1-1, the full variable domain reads GAGVSQSPSNKVTEKGKDVELRCDPISGHTALYWYRQSLGQGLEFLIYFQGNSAPDKSGLPSDRFSAERTGGSVSTLTIQRTQQEDSAVYLCASTLRGGAEAFFGQGTRLTVV.

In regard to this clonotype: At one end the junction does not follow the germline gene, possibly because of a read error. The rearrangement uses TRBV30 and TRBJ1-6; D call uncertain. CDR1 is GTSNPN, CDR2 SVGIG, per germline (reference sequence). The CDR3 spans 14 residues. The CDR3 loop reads CAWSELSSGSPPHF. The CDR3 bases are TGTGCCTGGAGTGAACTAAGTTCGGGTTCACCCCCCCACTTT.

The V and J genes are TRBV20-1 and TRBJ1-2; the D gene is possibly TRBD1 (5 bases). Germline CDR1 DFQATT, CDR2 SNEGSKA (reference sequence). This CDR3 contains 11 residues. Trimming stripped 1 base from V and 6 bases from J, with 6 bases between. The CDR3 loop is CSARAGHGYTF. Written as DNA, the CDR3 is TGCAGTGCTAGAGCAGGGCATGGCTACACCTTC.

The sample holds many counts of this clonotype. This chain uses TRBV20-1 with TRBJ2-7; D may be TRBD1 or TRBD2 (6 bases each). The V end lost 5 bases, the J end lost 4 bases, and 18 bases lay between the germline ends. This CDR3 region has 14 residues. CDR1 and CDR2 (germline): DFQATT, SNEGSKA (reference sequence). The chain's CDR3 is CSAPTGGPPYEQYF. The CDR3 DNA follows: TGCAGTGCTCCGACTGGGGGGCCTCCGTACGAGCAGTACTTC.

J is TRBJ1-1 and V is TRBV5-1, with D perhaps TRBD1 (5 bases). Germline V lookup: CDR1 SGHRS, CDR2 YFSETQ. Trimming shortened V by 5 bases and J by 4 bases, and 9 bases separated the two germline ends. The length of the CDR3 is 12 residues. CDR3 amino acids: CASRYGTTEAFF. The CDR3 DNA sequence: TGCGCCAGCAGATACGGGACCACTGAAGCTTTCTTT.

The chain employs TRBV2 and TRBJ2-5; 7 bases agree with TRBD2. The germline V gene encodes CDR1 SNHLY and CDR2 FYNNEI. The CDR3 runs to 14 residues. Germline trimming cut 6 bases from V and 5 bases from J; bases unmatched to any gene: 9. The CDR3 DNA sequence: TGTGCCAGCAGGGACGCGGGGGTGGGTGAGACCCAGTACTTC. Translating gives CASRDAGVGETQYF.

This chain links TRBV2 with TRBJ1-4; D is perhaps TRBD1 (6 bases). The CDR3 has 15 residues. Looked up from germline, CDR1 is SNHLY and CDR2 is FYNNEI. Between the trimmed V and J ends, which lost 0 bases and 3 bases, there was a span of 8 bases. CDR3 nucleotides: TGTGCCAGCAGTGAAGCAGGGGGTTCTAATGAAAAACTGTTTTTT. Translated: CASSEAGGSNEKLFF.

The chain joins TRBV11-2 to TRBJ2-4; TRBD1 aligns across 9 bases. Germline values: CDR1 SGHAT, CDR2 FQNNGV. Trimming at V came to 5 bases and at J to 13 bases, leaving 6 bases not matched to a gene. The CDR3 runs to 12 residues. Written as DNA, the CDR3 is TGTGCCAGCAGCGCCACAGGGGGCAAGCAGTACTTC. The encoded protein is CASSATGGKQYF. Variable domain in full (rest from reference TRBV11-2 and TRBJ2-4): EAGVAQSPRYKIIEKRQSVAFWCNPISGHATLYWYQQILGQGPKLLIQFQNNGVVDDSQLPKDRFSAERLKGVDSTLKIQPAKLEDSAVYLCASSATGGKQYFGAGTRLSVL.